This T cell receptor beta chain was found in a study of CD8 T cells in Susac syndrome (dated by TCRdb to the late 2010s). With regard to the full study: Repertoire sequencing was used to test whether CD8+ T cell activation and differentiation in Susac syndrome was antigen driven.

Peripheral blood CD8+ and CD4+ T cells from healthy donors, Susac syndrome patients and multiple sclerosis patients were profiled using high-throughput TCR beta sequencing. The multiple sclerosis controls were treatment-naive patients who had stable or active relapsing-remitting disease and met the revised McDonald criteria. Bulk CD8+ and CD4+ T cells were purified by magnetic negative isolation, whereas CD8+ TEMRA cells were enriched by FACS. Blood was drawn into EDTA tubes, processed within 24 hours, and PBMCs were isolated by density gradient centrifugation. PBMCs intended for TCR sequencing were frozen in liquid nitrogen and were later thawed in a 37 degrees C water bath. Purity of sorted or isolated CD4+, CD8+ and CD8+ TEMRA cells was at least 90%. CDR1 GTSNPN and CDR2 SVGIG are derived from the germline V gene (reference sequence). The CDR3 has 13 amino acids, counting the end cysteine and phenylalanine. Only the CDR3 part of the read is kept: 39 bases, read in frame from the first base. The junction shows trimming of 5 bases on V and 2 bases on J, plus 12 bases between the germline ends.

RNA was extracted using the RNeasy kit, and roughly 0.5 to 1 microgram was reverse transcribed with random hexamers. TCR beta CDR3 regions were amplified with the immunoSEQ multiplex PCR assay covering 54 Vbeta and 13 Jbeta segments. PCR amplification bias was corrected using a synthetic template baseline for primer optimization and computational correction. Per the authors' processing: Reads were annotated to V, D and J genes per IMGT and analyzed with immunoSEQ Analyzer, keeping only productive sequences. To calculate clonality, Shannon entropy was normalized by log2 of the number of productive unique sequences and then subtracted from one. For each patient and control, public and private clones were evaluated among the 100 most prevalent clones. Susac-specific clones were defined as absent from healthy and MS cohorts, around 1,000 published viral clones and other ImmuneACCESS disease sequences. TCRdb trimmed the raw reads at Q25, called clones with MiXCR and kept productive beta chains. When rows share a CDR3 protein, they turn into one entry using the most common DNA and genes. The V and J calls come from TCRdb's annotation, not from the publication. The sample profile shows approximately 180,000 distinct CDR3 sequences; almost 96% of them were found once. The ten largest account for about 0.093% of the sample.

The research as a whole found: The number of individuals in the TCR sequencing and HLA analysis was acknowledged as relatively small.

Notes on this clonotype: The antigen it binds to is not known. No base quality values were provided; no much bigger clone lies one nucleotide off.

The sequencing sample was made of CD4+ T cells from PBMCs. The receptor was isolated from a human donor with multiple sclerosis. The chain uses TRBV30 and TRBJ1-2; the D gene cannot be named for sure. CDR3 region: CAWAGRANYGYTF. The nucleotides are TGTGCCTGGGCCGGACGGGCAAACTATGGCTACACCTTC.